This T cell receptor beta chain was sequenced during a study of cytomegalovirus exposure and HLA in healthy donors. Germline CDR1 is LNHDA and CDR2 is SQIVND (reference sequence). There are 13 residues in the CDR3. Trimming took 5 bases from V and 5 from J; bases not matched to a gene: 6. The study's findings and limits: Many donors carried some public TCRs, although rarity characterized most TCR sequences.

Clones were sequenced by immunoSEQ multiplex PCR, and TCRdb holds only the in-frame ones, with some missing. The sample yields more than 200,000 clones, roughly nine tenths seen once. About this clone: As yet, its antigen is unknown.

The chain couples TRBV19 to TRBJ2-7; 7 bases are shared with TRBD1. Sample: PBMCs. The TCR originated in a man between 18 and 29 years old in good health and CMV-seropositive. For the CDR3, the DNA is TGTGCCAGTAGTGGTACAGGGGCCCACGAGCAGTACTTC. Translating gives CASSGTGAHEQYF.